This TCR beta chain derives from a study of T cells in Graves' hyperthyroidism and ophthalmopathy. Germline lookup yields CDR1 SGHAT and CDR2 FQDESV (reference sequence). Deletions cut 5 bases from V and 6 bases from J, with 10 bases between. The CDR3 has 12 amino acids. Overall study findings and caveats: Separating ophthalmopathy from stable hyperthyroidism was achieved by a 13 V-J model.

With regard to this clonotype: Its target is not known.

Amplification targeted TCR beta CDR3 regions from RNA transcripts. Using the HTBI primer set, a first-round RT-PCR was run on the TCR CDR3. TCRdb independently ran MiXCR on the multiplex PCR reads; one entry per CDR3 protein. The data show some 560,000 distinct CDR3 sequences, with roughly 15% seen just once and over 11% held by the top ten. This TCR was sampled from a woman between 40 and 50 years old with Graves' hyperthyroidism. The chain is built from TRBV11-1 and TRBJ1-1, with no clear D. Sequenced sample: blood. The DNA for the CDR3 is TGTGCCAGCAGCCGTGAAACATCTGAAGCTTTCTTT. Translation: CASSRETSEAFF.